This TCR beta chain was documented in a study of cytomegalovirus exposure and HLA in healthy donors. Study-wide results and caveats: In vitro experiments confirmed that three CMV-associated chains were specific for CMV antigens. Rarity marked most TCR sequences, yet some public TCRs occurred in many donors.

The protocol was immunoSEQ multiplex PCR, while the TCRdb copy is restricted to in-frame clones and leaves out a portion. The profile shows 150,000 to 200,000 clones, around nine tenths of them singletons. The donors were part of the approximately 120-subject validation cohort, which stood apart from the approximately 670-subject first cohort. Germline CDR1 LGHNA, CDR2 YNFKEQ. With V trimmed by 0 bases and J by 8 bases, 11 bases remained unmatched. CDR3 size: 17 residues. As to this clone: As yet, its antigen is unknown.

V gene TRBV4-2 combines with J gene TRBJ2-2; 8 bases are shared with TRBD2. The material sequenced was PBMCs. This sequence originates from a woman under 40 in good health and CMV-seronegative. This CDR3 reads CASSQDRAGAGGGELFF. The CDR3 DNA reads as TGTGCCAGCAGCCAAGATCGAGCGGGGGCCGGGGGAGGGGAGCTGTTTTTT.